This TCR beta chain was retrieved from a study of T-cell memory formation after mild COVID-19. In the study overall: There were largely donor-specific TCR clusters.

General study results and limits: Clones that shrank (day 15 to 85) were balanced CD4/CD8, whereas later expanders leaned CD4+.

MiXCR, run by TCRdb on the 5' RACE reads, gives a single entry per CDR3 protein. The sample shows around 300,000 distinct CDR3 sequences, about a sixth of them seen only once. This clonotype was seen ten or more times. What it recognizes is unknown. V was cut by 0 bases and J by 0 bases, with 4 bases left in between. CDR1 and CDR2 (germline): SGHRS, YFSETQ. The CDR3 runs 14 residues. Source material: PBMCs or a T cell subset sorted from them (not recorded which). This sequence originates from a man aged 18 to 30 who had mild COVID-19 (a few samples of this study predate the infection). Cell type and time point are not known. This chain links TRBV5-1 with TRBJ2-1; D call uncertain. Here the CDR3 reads CASSLDGSYNEQFF. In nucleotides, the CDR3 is TGCGCCAGCAGCTTGGATGGCTCCTACAATGAGCAGTTCTTC.